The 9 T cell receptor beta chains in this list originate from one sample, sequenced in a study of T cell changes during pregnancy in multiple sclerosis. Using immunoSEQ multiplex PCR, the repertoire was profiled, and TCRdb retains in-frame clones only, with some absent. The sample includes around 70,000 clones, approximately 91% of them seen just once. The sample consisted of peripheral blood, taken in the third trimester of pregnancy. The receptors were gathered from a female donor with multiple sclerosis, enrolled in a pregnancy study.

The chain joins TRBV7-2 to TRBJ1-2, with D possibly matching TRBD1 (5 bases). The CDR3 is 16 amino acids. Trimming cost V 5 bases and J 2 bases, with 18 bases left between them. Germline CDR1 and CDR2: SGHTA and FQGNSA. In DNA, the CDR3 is TGTGCCAGCAGCCCCCGAAGGGGCAGGGTAAACTATGGCTACACCTTC. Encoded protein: CASSPRRGRVNYGYTF.

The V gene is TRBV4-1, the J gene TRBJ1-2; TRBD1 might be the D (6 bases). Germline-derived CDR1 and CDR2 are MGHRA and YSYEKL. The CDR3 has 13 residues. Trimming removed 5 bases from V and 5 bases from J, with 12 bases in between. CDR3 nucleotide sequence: TGCGCCAGCAGCGACAGGTCGCTTTATGGCTACACCTTC. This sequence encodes CASSDRSLYGYTF.

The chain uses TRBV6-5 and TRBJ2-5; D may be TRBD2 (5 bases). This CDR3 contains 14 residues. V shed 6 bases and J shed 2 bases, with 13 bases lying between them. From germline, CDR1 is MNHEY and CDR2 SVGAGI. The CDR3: CASSRREIQETQYF. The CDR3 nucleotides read TGTGCCAGCAGCCGAAGGGAGATTCAAGAGACCCAGTACTTC.

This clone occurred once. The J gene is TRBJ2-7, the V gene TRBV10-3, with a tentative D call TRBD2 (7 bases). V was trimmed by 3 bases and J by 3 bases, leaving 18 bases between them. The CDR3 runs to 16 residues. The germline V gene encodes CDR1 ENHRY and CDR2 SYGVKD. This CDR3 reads CAISEPLGGPFYEQYF. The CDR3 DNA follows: TGTGCCATCAGTGAACCCTTGGGGGGGCCCTTCTACGAGCAGTACTTC.

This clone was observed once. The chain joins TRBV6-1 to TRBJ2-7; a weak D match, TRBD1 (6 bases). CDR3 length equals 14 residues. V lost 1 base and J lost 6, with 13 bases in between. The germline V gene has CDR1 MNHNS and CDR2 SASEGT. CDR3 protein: CASSEGQGPIEQYF. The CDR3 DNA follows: TGTGCCAGCAGTGAAGGGCAGGGGCCGATCGAGCAGTACTTC.

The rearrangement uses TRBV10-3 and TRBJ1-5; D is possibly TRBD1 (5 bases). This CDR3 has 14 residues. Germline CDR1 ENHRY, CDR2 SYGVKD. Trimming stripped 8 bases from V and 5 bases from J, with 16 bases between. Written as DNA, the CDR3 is TGTGCCATCGCCGGAGACAGAACACATCAGCCCCAGCATTTT. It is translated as CAIAGDRTHQPQHF.

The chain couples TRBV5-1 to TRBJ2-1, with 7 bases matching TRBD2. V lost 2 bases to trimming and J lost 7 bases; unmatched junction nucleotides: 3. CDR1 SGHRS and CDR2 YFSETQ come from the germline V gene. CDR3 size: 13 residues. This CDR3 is CASSLRGGNEQFF. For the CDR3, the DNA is TGCGCCAGCAGCTTACGCGGGGGAAATGAGCAGTTCTTC. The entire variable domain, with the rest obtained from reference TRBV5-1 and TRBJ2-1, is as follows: KAGVTQTPRYLIKTRGQQVTLSCSPISGHRSVSWYQQTPGQGLQFLFEYFSETQRNKGNFPGRFSGRQFSNSRSEMNVSTLELGDSALYLCASSLRGGNEQFFGPGTRLTVL.

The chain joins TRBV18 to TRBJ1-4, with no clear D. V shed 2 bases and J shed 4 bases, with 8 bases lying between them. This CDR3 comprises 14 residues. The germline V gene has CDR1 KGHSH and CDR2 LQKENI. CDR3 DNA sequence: TGTGCCAGCTCACCATTATCAGATAATGAAAAACTGTTTTTT. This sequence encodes CASSPLSDNEKLFF.

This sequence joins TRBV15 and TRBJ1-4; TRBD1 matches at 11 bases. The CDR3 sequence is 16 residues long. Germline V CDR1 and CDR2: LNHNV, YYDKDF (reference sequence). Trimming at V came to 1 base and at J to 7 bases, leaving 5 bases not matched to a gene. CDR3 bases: TGTGCCACCAGCAGAGGGGACAGGGGGGAGTTTGAAAAACTGTTTTTT. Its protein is CATSRGDRGEFEKLFF.